This TCR beta chain was observed in a study of cytomegalovirus exposure and HLA in healthy donors. Regarding the study as a whole: A few CMV-associated chains proved CMV antigen-specific in vitro.

The CDR3 has 14 residues. Trimming removed 3 bases from V and 5 bases from J, with 11 bases in between. Germline CDR1 reads KGHSH; CDR2 reads LQKENI. This clone turned up a few times. Antigen specificity is unknown. Here immunoSEQ multiplex PCR was the method, and the copy in TCRdb shows in-frame clones only, minus some. The profile covers about 400,000 clones, with 75% to 90% appearing a single time and around 0.8% taken by the ten largest. The rearrangement joins TRBV18 to TRBJ2-1; the D gene is possibly TRBD2 (5 bases). The clonotype comes from a woman between 18 and 30 years old in good health and CMV-seronegative. Material: PBMCs. CDR3 in amino acids: CASSPGFGDNEQFF. In nucleotides, the CDR3 is TGTGCCAGCTCACCCGGGTTCGGGGACAATGAGCAGTTCTTC. The entire variable domain, with the rest obtained from reference TRBV18 and TRBJ2-1, is as follows: NAGVMQNPRHLVRRRGQEARLRCSPMKGHSHVYWYRQLPEEGLKFMVYLQKENIIDESGMPKERFSAEFPKEGPSILRIQQVVRGDSAAYFCASSPGFGDNEQFFGPGTRLTVL.